The 8 T cell receptor beta chains below were found in one sample sequenced in a study of T cell responses to AZD1222 COVID-19 vaccine. The table came from immunoSEQ multiplex PCR; TCRdb's copy has only in-frame clones and leaves some out. The table records 120,000 or so clones, around nine tenths of them present only once. The source material was peripheral blood, sampled on day 0 of AZD1222 vaccination. The origin of the receptors is an adult in good health.

The chain joins TRBV29-1 to TRBJ1-2; weak D call: TRBD1 (5 bases). There are 13 residues in the CDR3. V lost 5 bases, J lost 3 bases, and 13 bases lay in between. CDR1 is SQVTM and CDR2 is ANQGSEA in the germline V gene. As DNA, the CDR3 is TGCAGCGTTTCCGAGGGGACCGACTATGGCTACACCTTC. Translating gives CSVSEGTDYGYTF. Using reference TRBV29-1 and TRBJ1-2 for the parts outside the CDR3, the full variable domain is SAVISQKPSRDICQRGTSLTIQCQVDSQVTMMFWYRQQPGQSLTLIATANQGSEATYESGFVIDKFPISRPNLTFSTLTVSNMSPEDSSIYLCSVSEGTDYGYTFGSGTRLTVV.

V and J are TRBV11-2 and TRBJ2-1; TRBD2 matches at 12 bases. CDR3 length equals 14 residues. The V segment lost 8 bases and the J segment 9 bases; nucleotides outside the gene matches: 8. The germline CDR1 and CDR2 sequences are SGHAT and FQNNGV. For the CDR3, the DNA is TGTGCCAGCGTCCCTAGCGGGGGGGCCGGTGAGCAGTTCTTC. Protein sequence: CASVPSGGAGEQFF.

Of note for this clone: Its ends do not fully match the called genes, so a read error is possible. The rearrangement joins TRBV7-2 to TRBJ1-4; 9 positions match TRBD1. The CDR3 runs to 18 residues. CDR1 and CDR2 from the germline V gene are SGHTA and FQGNSA. The chain's CDR3 is CAGSIQGASVSTNEKLFF. The CDR3 region has the DNA TGTGCCGGCAGCATACAGGGGGCCTCCGTATCAACTAATGAAAAACTGTTTTTT.

V is TRBV7-3 and J is TRBJ1-1; D gene uncertain. The CDR3 extends over 13 amino acids. Germline V CDR1 and CDR2: SGHTA, FQGTGA. Trimming shortened V by 2 bases and J by 1 base, and 5 bases separated the two germline ends. The CDR3 loop reads CASSLQKNTEAFF. CDR3 nucleotide sequence: TGTGCCAGCAGCTTACAGAAGAACACTGAAGCTTTCTTT.

The chain employs TRBV11-3 and TRBJ1-4; D gene uncertain. V dropped 3 bases and J dropped 4 bases, with 9 bases sitting between them. The CDR3 is made up of 14 amino acids. From germline, CDR1 is SGHNT and CDR2 YENEEA. For the CDR3, the DNA is TGTGCCAGCAGCTTTTCGGGTGGTAATGAAAAACTGTTTTTT. Translating gives CASSFSGGNEKLFF.

The V call is TRBV7-9, the J call TRBJ2-7; tentatively, D is TRBD1 (5 bases). The CDR3 runs 14 residues. Germline lookup yields CDR1 SEHNR and CDR2 FQNEAQ (reference sequence). The germline V and J ends were trimmed by 5 bases and 7 bases, with 18 bases remaining between them. The CDR3 loop is CASSIGANLGEQYF. For the CDR3, the DNA is TGTGCCAGCAGCATAGGGGCTAACCTGGGTGAGCAGTACTTC. The full variable domain, its missing parts supplied by reference TRBV7-9 and TRBJ2-7, is DTGVSQNPRHKITKRGQNVTFRCDPISEHNRLYWYRQTLGQGPEFLTYFQNEAQLEKSRLLSDRFSAERPKGSFSTLEIQRTEQGDSAMYLCASSIGANLGEQYFGPGTRLTVT.

The V call is TRBV5-1, the J call TRBJ1-1; no firm D call. Per the germline V gene, CDR1 is SGHRS and CDR2 is YFSETQ. V was cut by 4 bases and J by 1 base, with 14 bases left in between. This CDR3 is 15 amino acids long. CDR3 nucleotide sequence: TGCGCCAGCAGCGAGGTCGTTTGGTCGAACACTGAAGCTTTCTTT. This gives the protein CASSEVVWSNTEAFF.

V is TRBV19 and J is TRBJ2-5; D uncertain. Trimming stripped 6 bases from V and 5 bases from J, with 25 bases between. The germline V gene has CDR1 LNHDA and CDR2 SQIVND (reference sequence). The CDR3 consists of 17 residues. The CDR3 DNA reads TGTGCCAGTAGAAAAACACGGGTCCCGTACACAGAGGAGACCCAGTACTTC. Its protein product is CASRKTRVPYTEETQYF.